This TCR beta chain was observed in a study of molecular identifiers for immune sequencing clone quantification. Turning to the study itself: Sequencing covered four of five parts into which replicate RNA from approximately 22,000 or 94,000 naive CD8 cells was split.

The CDR3 is 12 residues long. Germline values: CDR1 LNHDA, CDR2 SQIVND (reference sequence). Trimming shortened V by 6 bases and J by 3 bases, and 8 bases separated the two germline ends. General observations from the study: Among effectors, clones above 20 RNA copies held over 97% of molecules; among naive cells, under 1%.

The CD8+CD4-CCR7+CD45RA+ phenotype defined the sorted naive CD8 T cells. TCRdb used MiXCR to reprocess the PCR reads, holding one entry per CDR3 protein. Of about 510,000 distinct CDR3 sequences in the sample, approximately 25% were seen once. As to this clonotype: Antigen specificity is unknown.

This TCR was sampled from a human donor in good health. Some libraries in this study had Jurkat cell RNA spiked in. The V gene is TRBV19, the J gene TRBJ1-2; no clear D. The source material was naive CD8+ T cells from blood, with Jurkat cell RNA spiked in. Subset indicated: FACS-sorted CD8+CD4-CCR7+CD45RA+ naive T cells. CDR3 in DNA: TGTGCCAGTAGAACAGAAGACTATGGCTACACCTTC. It encodes CASRTEDYGYTF.